A selection of T cell receptor beta chains follows, all from one sample in a study of PD-L1 blockade in urothelial cancer. Some clones are missing from TCRdb's copy, which holds only in-frame ones; the method was immunoSEQ multiplex PCR. The profile shows about 85,000 clones, more than 75% of them singletons. The sequencing here drew on PBMCs, taken around atezolizumab (anti-PD-L1) treatment. These receptors came from a man in his 60s with urothelial cancer. The CDR3 runs from the conserved cysteine through the conserved F or W. Each record gives: D gene, J gene, clone size, V gene, CDR3 DNA, CDR3 protein. A D gene is named only where the DNA matches it firmly. The size of a clone is reported for some rows only, either as once, few or many, or as a class for expanded clones.

.,TRBJ2-1,.,TRBV9,TGTGCCAGCAGCGTAGGGAGGGGGGGTTTCTACAATGAGCAGTTCTTC,CASSVGRGGFYNEQFF
TRBD1,TRBJ1-5,few,TRBV6-5,TGTGCCAGCAGAATGGACAGGGACGGTCAGCCCCAGCATTTT,CASRMDRDGQPQHF
TRBD2,TRBJ2-1,.,TRBV5-6,TGTGCCAGCAGCAGGCGACTAGCGGGCTTTTTAGATGAGCAGTTCTTC,CASSRRLAGFLDEQFF
TRBD2,TRBJ2-3,.,TRBV2,TGTGCCAGCACAAGGAGGGAGACTAGCGGGGGGCGCACAGATACGCAGTATTTT,CASTRRETSGGRTDTQYF
TRBD1,TRBJ2-3,.,TRBV5-1,TGCGCCAGCAGCTTCCTGACAGGGGGCACAGATACGCAGTATTTT,CASSFLTGGTDTQYF
TRBD1,TRBJ1-1,.,TRBV27,TGTGCCAGCAGTTCCAACAGACAGGGAGTTAGAGCTTTCTTT,CASSSNRQGVRAFF
.,TRBJ1-5,.,TRBV19,TGTGCCAGTAGTTCTAGGGAGGTTTTCAATCAGCCCCAGCATTTT,CASSSREVFNQPQHF
.,TRBJ2-7,.,TRBV7-3,TGTGCCAGCAGCGAGGGTCCCAACTCCTACGAGCAGTACTTC,CASSEGPNSYEQYF
.,TRBJ1-2,.,TRBV9,TGTGCCAGCAGCGCTATTCGTGGGGGCAGACGACATATACTTTCCTATGGCTACACCTTC,CASSAIRGGRRHILSYGYTF
TRBD2,TRBJ2-1,once,TRBV5-1,TGCGCCAGCAGCTTGGAAACTAGCGGGAGTAAGAATGAGCAGTTCTTC,CASSLETSGSKNEQFF
.,TRBJ2-7,.,TRBV30,TGTGCCTGGAGCCATGGGCAGATATCCTACGAGCAGTACTTC,CAWSHGQISYEQYF
.,TRBJ1-4,.,TRBV6-5,TGTGCCAGCAGCCCCCCCGGGTTGAGGGAAAAACTGTTTTTT,CASSPPGLREKLFF
.,TRBJ1-5,.,TRBV19,TGTGCCAGTAGCCCCTTATTGGGCAGCCAGCCCCAGCATTTT,CASSPLLGSQPQHF
.,TRBJ2-3,.,TRBV4-3,TGCGCCAGCAGCGGAGACGCAGATACGCAGTATTTT,CASSGDADTQYF
TRBD1,TRBJ2-1,once,TRBV6-5,TGTGCCAGCAGCCGGGACAGCTACAATGAGCAGTTCTTC,CASSRDSYNEQFF
TRBD1,TRBJ1-1,.,TRBV6-5,TGTGCCAGCAGTTTGGACAGGACTTTGAACACTGAAGCTTTCTTT,CASSLDRTLNTEAFF
.,TRBJ2-3,once,TRBV10-3,TGTGCCATCAGTACGGACAGAGCATTGGGTACGCAGTATTTT,CAISTDRALGTQYF
.,TRBJ2-5,.,TRBV7-3,TGTGCCAGCAGCTCAACCCCAGGGTTCGGGCGGGAGACCCAGTACTTC,CASSSTPGFGRETQYF
.,TRBJ2-3,.,TRBV7-7,TGTGCTAGTTCGGGTGAGGGCACAGATACGCAGTATTTT,CASSGEGTDTQYF
TRBD1,TRBJ2-3,.,TRBV25-1,TGTGCCAGCAGTGCCCTCCGGGACAGGCCCACAGATACGCAGTATTTT,CASSALRDRPTDTQYF
.,TRBJ1-1,.,TRBV14,TGTGCCAGCAGCCAAGATCTTGGGGGCGCGAGGAACACTGAAGCTTTCTTT,CASSQDLGGARNTEAFF
TRBD2,TRBJ2-2,.,TRBV11-1,TGTGCCAGCAGCCCTAGCGGGGCGGCCACCGGGGAGCTGTTTTTT,CASSPSGAATGELFF
.,TRBJ2-5,.,TRBV13,TGTGCCAGCAGATTTGGACAAGGAGAGACCCAGTACTTC,CASRFGQGETQYF
TRBD1,TRBJ2-7,.,TRBV5-6,TGTGCCAGCAGCTTGGCCGGTCAGACAGGGCACCCCGAGCAGTACTTC,CASSLAGQTGHPEQYF
TRBD1,TRBJ1-5,.,TRBV9,TGTGCCAGCAGCGGAGACAGGGATCAGCCCCAGCATTTT,CASSGDRDQPQHF
TRBD1,TRBJ1-4,.,TRBV7-9,TGTGCCAGCAGCCGGGGACAGGGTAATGAAAAACTGTTTTTT,CASSRGQGNEKLFF
.,TRBJ1-2,.,TRBV5-6,TGTGCCAGCAGCCTAGCTTCTGGCTACACCTTC,CASSLASGYTF
TRBD1,TRBJ1-3,.,TRBV7-2,TGTGCCAGCAGATTTTCCGGGACAGTCTCTGGAAACACCATATATTTT,CASRFSGTVSGNTIYF
TRBD1,TRBJ2-7,.,TRBV6-1,TGTGCCAGCAGAGCCGGGACAGGGGGTTCCGAGCAGTACTTC,CASRAGTGGSEQYF
.,TRBJ2-1,.,TRBV7-7,TGTGCTAGCAGCTTAAACCTCGGGGGTGAGCAGTTCTTC,CASSLNLGGEQFF
.,TRBJ2-2,.,TRBV19,TGTGCCAGTAGTATCAGGGTCACCGGGGAGCTGTTTTTT,CASSIRVTGELFF
TRBD1,TRBJ1-4,.,TRBV27,TGTGCCAGCAGTCGGGACAGGCGGCCGGTGGGGTATGAAAAACTGTTTTTT,CASSRDRRPVGYEKLFF
.,TRBJ2-5,.,TRBV7-2,TGTGCCAGCAGCTTCCAAGGTGGAGGCGAGACCCAGTACTTC,CASSFQGGGETQYF
TRBD1,TRBJ1-3,.,TRBV7-7,TGTGCTAGCAGCCCTAACAGGGGGGGGGACACCATATATTTT,CASSPNRGGDTIYF
.,TRBJ1-1,.,TRBV5-5,TGTGCCAGCAGCTCCACCGGGGGAGGGGCTGGCACTGAAGCTTTCTTT,CASSSTGGGAGTEAFF
.,TRBJ1-4,.,TRBV19,TGTGCCAGTAGTGCACTATCGGCAACTAATGAAAAACTGTTTTTT,CASSALSATNEKLFF
.,TRBJ1-3,.,TRBV18,TGTGCCAGCACCCCCTCGGGTAGCTCTGGAAACACCATATATTTT,CASTPSGSSGNTIYF
TRBD1,TRBJ1-5,.,TRBV27,TGTGCCAGCGGGTTTAGCACAGGGGGCGAGCAGCCCCAGCATTTT,CASGFSTGGEQPQHF
TRBD1,TRBJ1-2,.,TRBV29-1,TGCAGCGTTGAGGGCAGGGGGCGCGGCTACACCTTC,CSVEGRGRGYTF
TRBD1,TRBJ1-1,.,TRBV10-3,TGTGCCATCAGTGCCCTCGGGACAGGGGCTATGAACACTGAAGCTTTCTTT,CAISALGTGAMNTEAFF
.,TRBJ1-3,.,TRBV7-3,TGTGCCAGCAGCTTAAATCCAGGAAACACCATATATTTT,CASSLNPGNTIYF
TRBD1,TRBJ2-7,.,TRBV2,TGTGCCAGCTTACGGGACAGGGTGACAAACGAGCAGTACTTC,CASLRDRVTNEQYF
.,TRBJ2-1,.,TRBV7-3,TGTGCCAGCAGCTTTAGACAGAGCTCCTACAATGAGCAGTTCTTC,CASSFRQSSYNEQFF
.,TRBJ1-1,.,TRBV5-4,TGTGCCAGCAGCCTCAGGATTGTAGACACTGAAGCTTTCTTT,CASSLRIVDTEAFF
.,TRBJ1-5,.,TRBV28,TGTGCCAGCAGGAACCTGAGAGGGCGGTATCAGCCCCAGCATTTT,CASRNLRGRYQPQHF
TRBD1,TRBJ2-3,.,TRBV7-7,TGTGCTAGCAGCGTCGGGACAGGGGGTATTGATACGCAGTATTTT,CASSVGTGGIDTQYF
TRBD1,TRBJ1-2,.,TRBV10-3,TGTGCCATCAAGGGACAGGGCGCTAACTATGGCTACACCTTC,CAIKGQGANYGYTF
.,TRBJ1-4,once,TRBV4-3,TGCGCCAGCAGCCAAGACTTTGGGGACACCGCGCGCGAAAAACTGTTTTTT,CASSQDFGDTAREKLFF
TRBD1,TRBJ2-7,.,TRBV7-9,TGTGCCAGCAGCCAACGGGACAGCATCGTCTACGAGCAGTACTTC,CASSQRDSIVYEQYF
TRBD2,TRBJ2-5,.,TRBV9,TGTGCCAGCAGCGAGGGACTAGCGGGCGGGTACCAAGAGACCCAGTACTTC,CASSEGLAGGYQETQYF
.,TRBJ2-2,.,TRBV5-4,TGTGCCAGCAGCCCTGGGACTTCGTTCGCGAACACCGGGGAGCTGTTTTTT,CASSPGTSFANTGELFF
.,TRBJ1-1,.,TRBV2,TGTGCCAGCGGACTCGACGCGTACGCTTTCTTT,CASGLDAYAFF